What follows describes a single T cell receptor (beta chain). Its target is not known. One entry per CDR3 protein results from TCRdb running MiXCR on the reads. The table has fewer than 550,000 distinct CDR3 sequences, 26% seen once. Germline V lookup: CDR1 MNHNY, CDR2 SVGAGI (reference sequence). The length of the CDR3 is 16 residues. J lost 3 bases, V lost 0 bases, and 6 bases had no gene match. The sample belongs to a study of T cell repertoires in cytomegalovirus infection. The study's findings and limits: Across the ex vivo response, the dominant clonotypes were HLA-C-restricted CMV-specific TCR beta clonotypes.

The sequence was obtained from a human donor in good health (CMV status not recorded). Some clones in this sample may be carry-over from other donors' samples. The genes are TRBV6-6 and TRBJ1-1, with 8 bases aligning to TRBD1. Material: PBMCs. CDR3 in amino acids: CASSYSSGQEDTEAFF. For the CDR3, the DNA is TGTGCCAGCAGTTACTCGTCGGGACAGGAAGACACTGAAGCTTTCTTT.